This TCR beta chain was found in a study of blood T cell repertoires in COVID-19. The wider study: Researchers got acute and convalescent COVID-19 samples from the United States, Italy and Spain. PBMCs, B-cell-depleted T cells, or T cells were the source of the cDNA or gDNA that made up the material.

In the study's own analysis: Estimated nucleated cell counts came from reference gene primer amplification. Method: immunoSEQ multiplex PCR; TCRdb's copy keeps in-frame clones and lacks some. For V, J and clone size, that table is used; D and trimming come from the DNA. In the table there are under 300,000 clones, roughly nine tenths of which are singletons. With 0 bases removed from V and 6 bases from J, the gap between germline ends came to 7 bases. CDR1 is SGHDT, CDR2 YYEEEE, per germline. This CDR3 has 13 residues. The origin of this receptor is a man aged 60 to 69 with acute or convalescent COVID-19. The sample consisted of peripheral blood. The chain links TRBV5-6 to TRBJ2-1; TRBD1 is a possible D gene (5 bases). For the CDR3, the DNA is TGTGCCAGCAGCTTGGGGACACGCAATGAGCAGTTCTTC. Translating gives CASSLGTRNEQFF.